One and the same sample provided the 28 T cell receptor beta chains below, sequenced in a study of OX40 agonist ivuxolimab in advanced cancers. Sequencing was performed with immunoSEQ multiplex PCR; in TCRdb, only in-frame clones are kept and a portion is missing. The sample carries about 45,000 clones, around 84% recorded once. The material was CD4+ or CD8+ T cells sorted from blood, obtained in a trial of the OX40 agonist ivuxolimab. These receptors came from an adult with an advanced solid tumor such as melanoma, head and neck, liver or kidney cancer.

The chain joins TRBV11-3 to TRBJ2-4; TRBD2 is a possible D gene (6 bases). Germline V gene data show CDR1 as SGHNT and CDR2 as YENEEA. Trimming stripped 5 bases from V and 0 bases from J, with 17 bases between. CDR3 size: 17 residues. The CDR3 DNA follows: TGTGCCAGCAGCGCCCCCCTCGGGAGTTTAGCCAAAAACATTCAGTACTTC. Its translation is CASSAPLGSLAKNIQYF. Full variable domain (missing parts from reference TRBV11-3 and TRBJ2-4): EAGVVQSPRYKIIEKKQPVAFWCNPISGHNTLYWYLQNLGQGPELLIRYENEEAVDDSQLPKDRFSAERLKGVDSTLKIQPAELGDSAVYLCASSAPLGSLAKNIQYFGAGTRLSVL.

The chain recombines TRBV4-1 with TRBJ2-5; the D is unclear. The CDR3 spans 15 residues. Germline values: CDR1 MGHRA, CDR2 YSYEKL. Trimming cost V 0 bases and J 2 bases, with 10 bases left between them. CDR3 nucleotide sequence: TGCGCCAGCAGCCAAGATTGGCCACTACAAGAGACCCAGTACTTC. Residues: CASSQDWPLQETQYF.

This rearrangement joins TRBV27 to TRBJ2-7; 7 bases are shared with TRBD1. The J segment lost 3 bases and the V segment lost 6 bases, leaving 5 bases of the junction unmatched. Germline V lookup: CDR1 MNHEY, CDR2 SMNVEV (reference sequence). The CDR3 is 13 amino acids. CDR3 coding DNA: TGTGCCAGCAGCGGGACAGAGATCTACGAGCAGTACTTC. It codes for CASSGTEIYEQYF.

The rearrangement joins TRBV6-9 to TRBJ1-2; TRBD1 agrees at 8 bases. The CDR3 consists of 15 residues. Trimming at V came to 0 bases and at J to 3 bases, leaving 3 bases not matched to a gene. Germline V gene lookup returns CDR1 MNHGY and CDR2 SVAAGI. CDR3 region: CASSYSGQGDYGYTF. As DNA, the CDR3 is TGTGCCAGCAGTTATTCAGGACAGGGAGACTATGGCTACACCTTC.

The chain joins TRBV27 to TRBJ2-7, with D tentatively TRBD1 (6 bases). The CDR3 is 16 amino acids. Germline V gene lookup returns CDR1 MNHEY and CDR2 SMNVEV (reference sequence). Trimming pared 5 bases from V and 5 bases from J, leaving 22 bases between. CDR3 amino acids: CASSPLTPQGGNEQYF. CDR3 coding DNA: TGTGCCAGCAGTCCTTTAACCCCACAGGGCGGAAACGAGCAGTACTTC.

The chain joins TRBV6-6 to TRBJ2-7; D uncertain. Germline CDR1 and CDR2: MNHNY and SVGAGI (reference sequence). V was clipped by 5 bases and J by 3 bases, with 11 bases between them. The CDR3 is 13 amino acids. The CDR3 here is CASSPNYGYEQYF. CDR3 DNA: TGTGCCAGCAGTCCAAACTATGGCTACGAGCAGTACTTC.

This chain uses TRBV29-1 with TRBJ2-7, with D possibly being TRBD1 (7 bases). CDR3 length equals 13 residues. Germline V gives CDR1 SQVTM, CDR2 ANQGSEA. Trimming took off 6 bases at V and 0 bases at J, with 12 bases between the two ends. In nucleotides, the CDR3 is TGCAGCGTGCGGGACAGTTCCTCCTACGAGCAGTACTTC. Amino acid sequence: CSVRDSSSYEQYF.

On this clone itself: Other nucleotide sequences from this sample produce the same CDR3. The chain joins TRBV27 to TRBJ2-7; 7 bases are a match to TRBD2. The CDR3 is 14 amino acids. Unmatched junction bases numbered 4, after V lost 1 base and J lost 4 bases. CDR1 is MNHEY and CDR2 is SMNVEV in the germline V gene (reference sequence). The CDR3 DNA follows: TGTGCCAGCAGTTTATGGGGGGGGAATTACGAGCAGTACTTC. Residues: CASSLWGGNYEQYF.

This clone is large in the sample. The CDR3 is CASSPPGGRHHYEQYF. The CDR3 nucleotides read TGTGCCAGCTCACCACCTGGCGGGAGGCACCACTACGAGCAGTACTTC. This rearrangement joins TRBV18 to TRBJ2-7; 8 bases are a match to TRBD2. The germline gives CDR1 KGHSH, CDR2 LQKENI. The CDR3 runs 16 residues. The J segment lost 3 bases and the V segment lost 0 bases, leaving 7 bases of the junction unmatched.

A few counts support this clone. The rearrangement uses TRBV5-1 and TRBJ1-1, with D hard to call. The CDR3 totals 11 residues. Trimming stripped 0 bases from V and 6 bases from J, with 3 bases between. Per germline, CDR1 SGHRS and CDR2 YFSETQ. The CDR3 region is CASSLGPEAFF. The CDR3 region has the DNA TGCGCCAGCAGCTTGGGGCCTGAAGCTTTCTTT.

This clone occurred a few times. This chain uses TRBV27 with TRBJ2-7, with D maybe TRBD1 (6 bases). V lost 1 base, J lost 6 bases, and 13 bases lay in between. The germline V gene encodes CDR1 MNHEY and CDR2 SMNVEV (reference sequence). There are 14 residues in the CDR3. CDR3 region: CASSLLAGVAEQYF. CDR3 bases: TGTGCCAGCAGTTTATTGGCAGGGGTGGCCGAGCAGTACTTC.

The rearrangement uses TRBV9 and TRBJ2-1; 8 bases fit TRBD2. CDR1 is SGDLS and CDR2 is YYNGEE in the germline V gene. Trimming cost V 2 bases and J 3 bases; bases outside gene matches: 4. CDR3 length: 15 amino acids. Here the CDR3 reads CASSVAGGHYNEQFF. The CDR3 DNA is TGTGCCAGCAGCGTGGCGGGGGGCCACTACAATGAGCAGTTCTTC.

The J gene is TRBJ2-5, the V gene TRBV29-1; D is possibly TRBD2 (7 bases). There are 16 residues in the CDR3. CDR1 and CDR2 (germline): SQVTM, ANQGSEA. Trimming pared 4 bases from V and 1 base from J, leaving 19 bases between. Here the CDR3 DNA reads TGCAGCGTTGCTCGGGGGGCCCAGGGTGGCCAAGAGACCCAGTACTTC. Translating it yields CSVARGAQGGQETQYF.

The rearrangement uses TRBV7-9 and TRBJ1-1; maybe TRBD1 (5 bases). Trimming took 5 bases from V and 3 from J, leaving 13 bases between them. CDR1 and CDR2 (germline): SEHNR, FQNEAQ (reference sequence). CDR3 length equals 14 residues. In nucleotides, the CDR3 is TGTGCCAGCAGCGCGCAGGGAAAGGACACTGAAGCTTTCTTT. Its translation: CASSAQGKDTEAFF. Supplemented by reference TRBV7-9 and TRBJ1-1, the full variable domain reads DTGVSQNPRHKITKRGQNVTFRCDPISEHNRLYWYRQTLGQGPEFLTYFQNEAQLEKSRLLSDRFSAERPKGSFSTLEIQRTEQGDSAMYLCASSAQGKDTEAFFGQGTRLTVV.

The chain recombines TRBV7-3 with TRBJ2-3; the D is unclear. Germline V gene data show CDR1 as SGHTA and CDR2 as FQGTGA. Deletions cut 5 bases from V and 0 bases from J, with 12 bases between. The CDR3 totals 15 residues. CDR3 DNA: TGTGCCAGCAGCCCGACTGCTACTAGCACAGATACGCAGTATTTT. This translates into CASSPTATSTDTQYF.

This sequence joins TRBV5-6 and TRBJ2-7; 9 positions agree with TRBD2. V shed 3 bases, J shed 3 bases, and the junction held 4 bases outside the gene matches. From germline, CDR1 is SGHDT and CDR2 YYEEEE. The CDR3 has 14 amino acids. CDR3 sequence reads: CASSSGLANYEQYF. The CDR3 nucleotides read TGTGCCAGCAGCTCGGGACTAGCCAACTACGAGCAGTACTTC. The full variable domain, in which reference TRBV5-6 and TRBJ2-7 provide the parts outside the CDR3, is DAGVTQSPTHLIKTRGQQVTLRCSPKSGHDTVSWYQQALGQGPQFIFQYYEEEERQRGNFPDRFSGHQFPNYSSELNVNALLLGDSALYLCASSSGLANYEQYFGPGTRLTVT.

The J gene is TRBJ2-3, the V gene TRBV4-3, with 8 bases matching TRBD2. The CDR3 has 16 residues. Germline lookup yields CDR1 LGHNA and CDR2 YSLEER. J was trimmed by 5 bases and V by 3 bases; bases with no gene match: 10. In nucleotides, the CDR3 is TGCGCCAGCAGCCACCGCGGGCGGGGGGTAGAAGATACGCAGTATTTT. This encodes CASSHRGRGVEDTQYF.

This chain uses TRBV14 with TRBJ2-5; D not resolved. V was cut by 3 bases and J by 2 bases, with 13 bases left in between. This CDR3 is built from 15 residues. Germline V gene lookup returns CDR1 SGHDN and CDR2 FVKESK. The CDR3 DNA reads TGTGCCAGCAGCCACGGGCCAAGCTGGCAAGAGACCCAGTACTTC. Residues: CASSHGPSWQETQYF.

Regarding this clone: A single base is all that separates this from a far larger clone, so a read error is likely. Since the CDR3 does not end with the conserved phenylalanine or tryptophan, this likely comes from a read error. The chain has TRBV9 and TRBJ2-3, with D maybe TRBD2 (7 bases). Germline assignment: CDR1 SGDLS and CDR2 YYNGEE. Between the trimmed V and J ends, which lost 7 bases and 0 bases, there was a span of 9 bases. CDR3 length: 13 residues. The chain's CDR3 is CASAGASTDTQYL. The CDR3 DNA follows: TGTGCCAGCGCGGGGGCTAGCACAGATACGCAGTATCTT.

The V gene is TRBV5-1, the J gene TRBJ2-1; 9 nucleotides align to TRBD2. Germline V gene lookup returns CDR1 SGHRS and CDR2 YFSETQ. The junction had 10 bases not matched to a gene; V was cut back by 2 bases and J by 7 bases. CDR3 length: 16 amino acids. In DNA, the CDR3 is TGCGCCAGCAGCTTCCCAGCGGGGGGCAATCCGAATGAGCAGTTCTTC. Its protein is CASSFPAGGNPNEQFF.

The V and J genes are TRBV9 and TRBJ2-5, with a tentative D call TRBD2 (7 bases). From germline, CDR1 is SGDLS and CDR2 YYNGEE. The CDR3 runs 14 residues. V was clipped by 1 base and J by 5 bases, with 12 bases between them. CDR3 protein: CASSVSGTHETQYF. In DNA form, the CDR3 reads TGTGCCAGCAGCGTAAGCGGGACACATGAGACCCAGTACTTC.

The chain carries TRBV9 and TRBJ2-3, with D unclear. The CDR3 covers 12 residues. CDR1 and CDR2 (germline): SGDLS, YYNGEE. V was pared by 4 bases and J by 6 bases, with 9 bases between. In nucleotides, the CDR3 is TGTGCCAGCAGCTCTTCCGCTGATACGCAGTATTTT. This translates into CASSSSADTQYF. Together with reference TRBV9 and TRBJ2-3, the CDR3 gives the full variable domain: DSGVTQTPKHLITATGQRVTLRCSPRSGDLSVYWYQQSLDQGLQFLIQYYNGEERAKGNILERFSAQQFPDLHSELNLSSLELGDSALYFCASSSSADTQYFGPGTRLTVL.

The CDR3 spells CASSSGFGGTDTQYF. The CDR3 region has the DNA TGTGCCAGCAGCTCAGGGTTCGGGGGCACAGATACGCAGTATTTT. The chain has TRBV6-5 and TRBJ2-3; D is perhaps TRBD1 or TRBD2 (5 bases each). The CDR3 has 15 residues. Trimming took off 6 bases at V and 1 base at J, with 14 bases between the two ends. Germline V gene data show CDR1 as MNHEY and CDR2 as SVGAGI.

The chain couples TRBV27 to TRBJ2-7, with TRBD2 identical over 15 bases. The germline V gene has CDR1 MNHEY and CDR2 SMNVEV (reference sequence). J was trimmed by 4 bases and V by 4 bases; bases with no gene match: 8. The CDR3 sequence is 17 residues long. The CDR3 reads CASSWGTSGRNIYEQYF. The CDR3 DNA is TGTGCCAGCAGTTGGGGGACTAGCGGGAGGAATATTTACGAGCAGTACTTC.

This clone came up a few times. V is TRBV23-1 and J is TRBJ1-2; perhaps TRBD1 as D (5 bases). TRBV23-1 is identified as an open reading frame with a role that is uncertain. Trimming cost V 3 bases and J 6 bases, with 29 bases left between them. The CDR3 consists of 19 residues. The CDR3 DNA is TGCGCCAGCAGTCAGAAGGGACTCCTTAGCCGATGGGTACCTGATGGCTACACCTTC. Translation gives CASSQKGLLSRWVPDGYTF.

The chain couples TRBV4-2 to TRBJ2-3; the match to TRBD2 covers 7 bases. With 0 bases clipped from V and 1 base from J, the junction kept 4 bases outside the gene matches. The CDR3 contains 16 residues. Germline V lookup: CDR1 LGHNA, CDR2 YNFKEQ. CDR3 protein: CASSQEEAGGTDTQYF. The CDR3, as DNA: TGTGCCAGCAGCCAAGAGGAGGCGGGGGGCACAGATACGCAGTATTTT.

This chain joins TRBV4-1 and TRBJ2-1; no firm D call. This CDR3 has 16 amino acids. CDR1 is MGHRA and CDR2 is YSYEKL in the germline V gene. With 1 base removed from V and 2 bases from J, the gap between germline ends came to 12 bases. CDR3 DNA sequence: TGCGCCAGCAGCCAAGGTGACTCTCTGACCTACAATGAGCAGTTCTTC. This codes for CASSQGDSLTYNEQFF.

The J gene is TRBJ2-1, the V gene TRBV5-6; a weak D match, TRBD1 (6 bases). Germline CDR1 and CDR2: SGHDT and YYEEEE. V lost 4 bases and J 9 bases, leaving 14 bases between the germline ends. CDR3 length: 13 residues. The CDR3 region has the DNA TGTGCCAGCAGCCCCTTCAGGGGAATTGAGCAGTTCTTC. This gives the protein CASSPFRGIEQFF.